A selection of T cell receptor beta chains follows, all from one sample in a study of blood T cells in healthy people across ages. TCRdb re-derived calls from the 5' RACE reads in MiXCR, one entry per CDR3 protein. The sample has 1.5 million to 2 million distinct CDR3 sequences, about 30% seen once. Sequences were obtained from blood. All receptors come from a woman aged 30 to 39 in good health. The CDR3 runs from the conserved cysteine through the conserved F or W. The order of the fields is J gene, clone size, V gene, D gene, CDR3 DNA, CDR3 protein. A D gene is named only where the DNA matches it firmly. Not all rows give a size; the values are once, few, many and, for expanded clones, a class.

j_call: TRBJ2-1; clone_size: few; v_call: TRBV7-7; d_call: -; cdr3_nt: TGTGCCAGCAGCTACACCCGCGAGGACCGGTGGGCGGCGAATGAGCAGTTCTTC; cdr3_aa: CASSYTREDRWAANEQFF
j_call: TRBJ1-5; clone_size: -; v_call: TRBV28; d_call: -; cdr3_nt: TGTGCCAGTAGTTTAATACAACAGCCCCAGCATTTT; cdr3_aa: CASSLIQQPQHF
j_call: TRBJ1-5; clone_size: many; v_call: TRBV7-6; d_call: -; cdr3_nt: TGTGCCAGCAGCTTAGAAGGGTCGCTTAATCAGCCCCAGCATTTT; cdr3_aa: CASSLEGSLNQPQHF
j_call: TRBJ2-1; clone_size: -; v_call: TRBV5-1; d_call: -; cdr3_nt: TGCGCCAGCAGCTTGGGTGTAGCAGCGAACTACAATGAGCAGTTCTTC; cdr3_aa: CASSLGVAANYNEQFF
j_call: TRBJ1-2; clone_size: few; v_call: TRBV4-3; d_call: -; cdr3_nt: TGCGCCAGCAGCCAAGTAATAGGATCCCCCCCCCAATATGGCTACACCTTC; cdr3_aa: CASSQVIGSPPQYGYTF
j_call: TRBJ1-2; clone_size: -; v_call: TRBV28; d_call: -; cdr3_nt: TGTGCCAGCAGATCCCGCGGAGAGGTAACCTATGGCTACACCTTC; cdr3_aa: CASRSRGEVTYGYTF
j_call: TRBJ2-3; clone_size: few; v_call: TRBV9; d_call: TRBD1; cdr3_nt: TGTGCCAGCAGCGTAGAGGGACAGGGTCTCCCGGATACGCAGTATTTT; cdr3_aa: CASSVEGQGLPDTQYF
j_call: TRBJ2-1; clone_size: few; v_call: TRBV9; d_call: -; cdr3_nt: TGTGCCAGCAGCGTAGTCATGGGGGGCAATGAGCAGTTCTTC; cdr3_aa: CASSVVMGGNEQFF
j_call: TRBJ2-3; clone_size: few; v_call: TRBV15; d_call: -; cdr3_nt: TGTGCCACCAGCAGAGGAGAGAACGCAGATACGCAGTATTTT; cdr3_aa: CATSRGENADTQYF
j_call: TRBJ2-7; clone_size: many; v_call: TRBV9; d_call: -; cdr3_nt: TGTGCCAGCAACCCATATGCAGGGGACTTTCGCGAGCAGTACTTC; cdr3_aa: CASNPYAGDFREQYF
j_call: TRBJ2-7; clone_size: -; v_call: TRBV7-2; d_call: TRBD1; cdr3_nt: TGTGCCACTTCGCCGGGACAGGGGGCAATCGAGCAGTACTTC; cdr3_aa: CATSPGQGAIEQYF
j_call: TRBJ2-3; clone_size: once; v_call: TRBV20-1; d_call: TRBD2; cdr3_nt: TGCAGTGAACTAGCGGGGGATAGCACAGATTCGCAGTATTTT; cdr3_aa: CSELAGDSTDSQYF
j_call: TRBJ2-2; clone_size: many; v_call: TRBV6-1; d_call: -; cdr3_nt: TGTGCCAGCAGTGCTACGAACACCGGGGAGCTGTTTTTT; cdr3_aa: CASSATNTGELFF
j_call: TRBJ1-5; clone_size: -; v_call: TRBV7-9; d_call: TRBD1; cdr3_nt: TGTGCCAGCAGCACTGGGGACAGCGTAATCAAGCCCCAGCATTTT; cdr3_aa: CASSTGDSVIKPQHF
j_call: TRBJ2-5; clone_size: -; v_call: TRBV10-3; d_call: -; cdr3_nt: TGTGCCGTCAGTGCAGAGGGCGAGACCCAGTACTTC; cdr3_aa: CAVSAEGETQYF
j_call: TRBJ2-5; clone_size: few; v_call: TRBV2; d_call: TRBD2; cdr3_nt: TGTGCCAGCAGGGACCGGCGGGGGGTCCAAGAGACCCAGTACTTC; cdr3_aa: CASRDRRGVQETQYF
j_call: TRBJ2-7; clone_size: -; v_call: TRBV15; d_call: -; cdr3_nt: TGTGCCACCAGCAGTCCGCCCCTCTACGAGCAGTACTTC; cdr3_aa: CATSSPPLYEQYF
j_call: TRBJ2-3; clone_size: many; v_call: TRBV5-1; d_call: -; cdr3_nt: TGCGCCAGCAGCTTAGAGGGGGGCTTCACAGATACGCAGTATTTT; cdr3_aa: CASSLEGGFTDTQYF
j_call: TRBJ2-7; clone_size: few; v_call: TRBV7-9; d_call: -; cdr3_nt: TGTGCCAGCAGCTTCCGGGGATCCCACGAGCAGTACTTC; cdr3_aa: CASSFRGSHEQYF
j_call: TRBJ1-2; clone_size: many; v_call: TRBV12-3/TRBV12-4; d_call: TRBD1; cdr3_nt: TGTGCCAGCAGCTCGCTCGGGACAGGGATCGGCTACACCTTC; cdr3_aa: CASSSLGTGIGYTF
j_call: TRBJ2-7; clone_size: many; v_call: TRBV7-2; d_call: -; cdr3_nt: TGTGCCAGCAGCCTAGATCTAGGGTTGATAGAGCAGTACTTC; cdr3_aa: CASSLDLGLIEQYF
j_call: TRBJ2-5; clone_size: -; v_call: TRBV20-1; d_call: TRBD2; cdr3_nt: TGCAGTGCTAGAGCTAGCGGGGGGGCCGGCAATGAGCAGTACTTC; cdr3_aa: CSARASGGAGNEQYF
j_call: TRBJ2-5; clone_size: -; v_call: TRBV4-3; d_call: -; cdr3_nt: TGCGCCGGCAGCCCCCAGAAAAAGCGGCAAGAGACCCAGTACTTC; cdr3_aa: CAGSPQKKRQETQYF
j_call: TRBJ2-1; clone_size: -; v_call: TRBV11-2; d_call: TRBD1; cdr3_nt: TGTGCCAGCAGACAACAAGGACAGGGAGTGGGGGAGGAGCAGTTCTTC; cdr3_aa: CASRQQGQGVGEEQFF
j_call: TRBJ2-1; clone_size: many; v_call: TRBV19; d_call: TRBD1; cdr3_nt: TGTGCCAGTAATACAGGACAGGGGCACAATGAGCAGTTCTTC; cdr3_aa: CASNTGQGHNEQFF
j_call: TRBJ1-2; clone_size: few; v_call: TRBV11-2; d_call: -; cdr3_nt: TGTGCCAGCAGCCCACCCGGGACTCCTGGCTACACCTTC; cdr3_aa: CASSPPGTPGYTF
j_call: TRBJ2-7; clone_size: -; v_call: TRBV30; d_call: -; cdr3_nt: TGTGCCTGGATAGTTTGGAATGAGCAGTACTTC; cdr3_aa: CAWIVWNEQYF
j_call: TRBJ2-7; clone_size: -; v_call: TRBV5-4; d_call: TRBD1; cdr3_nt: TGTGCCAGCAGCCCCCGGGACAGGGGTCCGGAGGCCCAGTACTTC; cdr3_aa: CASSPRDRGPEAQYF
j_call: TRBJ2-5; clone_size: few; v_call: TRBV11-2; d_call: -; cdr3_nt: TGTGCCAGCACCTCAGTCAGGGGAGAGACCCAGTACTTC; cdr3_aa: CASTSVRGETQYF
j_call: TRBJ2-3; clone_size: -; v_call: TRBV5-1; d_call: -; cdr3_nt: TGCGCCAGCAGCCCCCAACCGACCTGGACCTCTCAAGCAGATACGCAGTATTTT; cdr3_aa: CASSPQPTWTSQADTQYF
j_call: TRBJ2-7; clone_size: few; v_call: TRBV10-1; d_call: TRBD1; cdr3_nt: TGCGCCAGCAGGGACAGGTTTAGCTCCTACGAGCAGTACTTC; cdr3_aa: CASRDRFSSYEQYF
j_call: TRBJ1-1; clone_size: few; v_call: TRBV7-9; d_call: TRBD1; cdr3_nt: TGTGCCAGCAGCGCGACAGGGGGCGAGGTGGCCGCTTTCTTT; cdr3_aa: CASSATGGEVAAFF
j_call: TRBJ2-1; clone_size: -; v_call: TRBV5-5; d_call: -; cdr3_nt: TGTGCCAGCAGCTTCACCGACGGCAGCTCCTACAATGAGCAGTTCTTC; cdr3_aa: CASSFTDGSSYNEQFF
j_call: TRBJ1-6; clone_size: -; v_call: TRBV19; d_call: -; cdr3_nt: TGTGCCAGTAGTAATGAAGGGCCGGCACCCCTCCACTTT; cdr3_aa: CASSNEGPAPLHF
j_call: TRBJ2-3; clone_size: -; v_call: TRBV5-1; d_call: TRBD1; cdr3_nt: TGCGTCAGCAGCTCAACGGGACAGACCACAGATACGCAGTATTTT; cdr3_aa: CVSSSTGQTTDTQYF
j_call: TRBJ2-7; clone_size: many; v_call: TRBV4-3; d_call: TRBD2; cdr3_nt: TGCGCCAGCAGCCAAGATCGGGGGACTAGCGGCTACGAGCAGTACTTC; cdr3_aa: CASSQDRGTSGYEQYF
j_call: TRBJ2-4; clone_size: many; v_call: TRBV24-1; d_call: TRBD2; cdr3_nt: TGTGCCACCAGTGACCCTAGCGGGAGCGGCAACATTCAGTACTTC; cdr3_aa: CATSDPSGSGNIQYF
j_call: TRBJ2-3; clone_size: few; v_call: TRBV20-1; d_call: -; cdr3_nt: TGCAGTGCTAGGGGCCGAGGGTTTGATACGCAGTATTTT; cdr3_aa: CSARGRGFDTQYF
j_call: TRBJ2-2; clone_size: -; v_call: TRBV5-1; d_call: -; cdr3_nt: TGCGCCAGCAGCTTGGCCAGTTCCCGGAACACCGGGGAGCTGTTTTTT; cdr3_aa: CASSLASSRNTGELFF
j_call: TRBJ1-1; clone_size: -; v_call: TRBV20-1; d_call: -; cdr3_nt: TGCAGTGCTAGAGTTGGGAGTCCGCGAGCTTTCTTT; cdr3_aa: CSARVGSPRAFF
j_call: TRBJ2-6; clone_size: -; v_call: TRBV12-5; d_call: -; cdr3_nt: TGTGCTAGTGGAGCAGAGGCTGGGGCCAACGTCCTGACTTTC; cdr3_aa: CASGAEAGANVLTF
j_call: TRBJ2-1; clone_size: few; v_call: TRBV12-3/TRBV12-4; d_call: TRBD2; cdr3_nt: TGTGCCAGTTATCCGGCGACTAGCGGGAGTAGGCGGCAGTTCTTC; cdr3_aa: CASYPATSGSRRQFF
j_call: TRBJ1-1; clone_size: -; v_call: TRBV24-1; d_call: -; cdr3_nt: TGTGCCACCAGCGCAGGACTCTGGAACACTGAAGCTTTCTTT; cdr3_aa: CATSAGLWNTEAFF
j_call: TRBJ1-2; clone_size: many; v_call: TRBV20-1; d_call: TRBD1; cdr3_nt: TGCAGTGCTAGCAGACAGGGTTTAAAATATGGCTACACCTTC; cdr3_aa: CSASRQGLKYGYTF
j_call: TRBJ2-7; clone_size: once; v_call: TRBV7-2; d_call: -; cdr3_nt: TGTGCCAGCAGCCCGGGGGACGCCGCCTACGAGCAGTACTTC; cdr3_aa: CASSPGDAAYEQYF
j_call: TRBJ2-1; clone_size: once; v_call: TRBV27; d_call: TRBD2; cdr3_nt: TGTGCCAGCAGACCCACTAATGCGGGAGTGGGGAATGAGCGGTTCTTC; cdr3_aa: CASRPTNAGVGNERFF
j_call: TRBJ2-1; clone_size: -; v_call: TRBV4-1; d_call: TRBD1; cdr3_nt: TGCGCCAGCAGTCCCGGACAGGGGGCATCTTCCTACAATGAGCAGTTCTTC; cdr3_aa: CASSPGQGASSYNEQFF
j_call: TRBJ2-5; clone_size: -; v_call: TRBV7-7; d_call: -; cdr3_nt: TGTGCCAGCAGCTTAGGCCGGACTCGTAAAGAGACCCAGTACTTC; cdr3_aa: CASSLGRTRKETQYF
j_call: TRBJ2-7; clone_size: -; v_call: TRBV6-1; d_call: -; cdr3_nt: TGTGCCAGCAGTGAAGGTGAGGGCGGGCCGATCCGTCGGGAGCAGTACTTC; cdr3_aa: CASSEGEGGPIRREQYF
j_call: TRBJ1-2; clone_size: once; v_call: TRBV29-1; d_call: -; cdr3_nt: TGCAGCGTCACCGGGGACGCTGGGAGCTATGGCTACACCTTC; cdr3_aa: CSVTGDAGSYGYTF
j_call: TRBJ1-4; clone_size: -; v_call: TRBV5-4; d_call: -; cdr3_nt: TGTGCCAGCAGCTCGGGGGTTAATAGTGAAAAACTGTTTTTT; cdr3_aa: CASSSGVNSEKLFF
j_call: TRBJ2-1; clone_size: -; v_call: TRBV2; d_call: TRBD2; cdr3_nt: TGTGCCAGCAATCTGATGCAGCGGGGGGGCAATGAGCAGTTCTTC; cdr3_aa: CASNLMQRGGNEQFF
j_call: TRBJ1-5; clone_size: -; v_call: TRBV9; d_call: -; cdr3_nt: TGTGCCAGCACCAGCTCGCAGGGAGGTCAGCCCCAGCATTTT; cdr3_aa: CASTSSQGGQPQHF
j_call: TRBJ2-7; clone_size: few; v_call: TRBV12-5; d_call: -; cdr3_nt: TGTGCTAGTGGTTTTACCCTCGAGCAGTACTTC; cdr3_aa: CASGFTLEQYF